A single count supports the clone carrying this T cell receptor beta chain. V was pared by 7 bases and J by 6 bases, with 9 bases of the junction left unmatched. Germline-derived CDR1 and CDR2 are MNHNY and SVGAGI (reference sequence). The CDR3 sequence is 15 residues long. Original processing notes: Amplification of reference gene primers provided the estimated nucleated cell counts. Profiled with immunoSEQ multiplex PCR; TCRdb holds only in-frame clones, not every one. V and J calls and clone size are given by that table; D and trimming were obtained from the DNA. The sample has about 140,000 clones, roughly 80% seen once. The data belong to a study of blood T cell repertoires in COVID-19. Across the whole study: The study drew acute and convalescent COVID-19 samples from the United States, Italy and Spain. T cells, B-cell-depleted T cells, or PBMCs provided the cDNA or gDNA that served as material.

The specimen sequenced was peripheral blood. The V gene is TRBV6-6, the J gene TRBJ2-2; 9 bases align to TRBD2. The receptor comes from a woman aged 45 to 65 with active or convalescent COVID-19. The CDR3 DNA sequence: TGTGCCAGCACCCAAGCGGGGGGCCTGGCCGGGGAGCTGTTTTTT. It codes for CASTQAGGLAGELFF.